The 2 T cell receptor beta chains below were found in one sample sequenced in a study of prognosis after radiotherapy for stage I lung cancer. Amplification of TCR beta CDR3 from genomic DNA used two-round multiplex PCR. Amplification during the initial PCR round employed primers specific to each TRBV and TRBJ gene. TCRdb reanalysed the multiplex PCR reads using MiXCR and keeps one entry per CDR3 protein. The table includes over 11,000 distinct CDR3 sequences, around 54% detected once. This specimen was PBMCs, taken before or after stereotactic body radiation therapy (not recorded which). The receptors originated from a donor older than 45 with non-small cell lung cancer.

This clonotype is judged medium-sized. This chain joins TRBV15 and TRBJ1-2; 7 bases fit TRBD1. V lost 5 bases, J lost 8 bases, and 5 bases stayed unmatched. The CDR3 has 12 amino acids. CDR1 is LNHNV, CDR2 YYDKDF, per germline (reference sequence). In DNA, the CDR3 is TGTGCCACCAGCGCACAGGGGAAAGGCTACACCTTC. As protein: CATSAQGKGYTF.

This rearrangement joins TRBV12-3 or TRBV12-4 to TRBJ1-4; D is uncertain. The germline V and J ends were trimmed by 5 bases and 8 bases, with 18 bases remaining between them. This CDR3 contains 15 residues. As DNA, the CDR3 is TGTGCCAGCAGTCCCCAGGACCTGGGTCGCGAAAAACTGTTTTTT. Translation gives CASSPQDLGREKLFF.